This T cell receptor beta chain was recorded in a study of OX40 agonist ivuxolimab in advanced cancers. As for the study in general: Each dose-escalation patient presented with hepatocellular carcinoma, melanoma, renal cell or head and neck cancer. Broader study findings: Several nonresponders also turned out to have low normalized T-cell clonal expansion. Among the lowest peripheral clonal expansion occurred in 0.1-3.0 mg/kg partial responders.

Looked up from germline, CDR1 is SGHNT and CDR2 is YYREEE (reference sequence). The CDR3 length is 15 residues. V lost 0 bases to trimming and J lost 8 bases, with 14 bases between them. Data came from immunoSEQ multiplex PCR; TCRdb stores just in-frame clones and leaves some out. The repertoire includes about 64,000 clones, around 93% of them detected once, and roughly 0.45% sits in the top ten. A word on this clone: What it binds is unknown.

The V gene is TRBV5-4, the J gene TRBJ1-4; the D gene is possibly TRBD1 (5 bases). Sequenced material: CD4+ or CD8+ T cells sorted from blood, taken in a trial of the OX40 agonist ivuxolimab. This sequence was found in an adult with an advanced solid tumor such as melanoma, head and neck, liver or kidney cancer. CDR3: CASSLAGTSAEKLFF. As DNA, the CDR3 is TGTGCCAGCAGCTTGGCAGGGACCTCAGCAGAAAAACTGTTTTTT.